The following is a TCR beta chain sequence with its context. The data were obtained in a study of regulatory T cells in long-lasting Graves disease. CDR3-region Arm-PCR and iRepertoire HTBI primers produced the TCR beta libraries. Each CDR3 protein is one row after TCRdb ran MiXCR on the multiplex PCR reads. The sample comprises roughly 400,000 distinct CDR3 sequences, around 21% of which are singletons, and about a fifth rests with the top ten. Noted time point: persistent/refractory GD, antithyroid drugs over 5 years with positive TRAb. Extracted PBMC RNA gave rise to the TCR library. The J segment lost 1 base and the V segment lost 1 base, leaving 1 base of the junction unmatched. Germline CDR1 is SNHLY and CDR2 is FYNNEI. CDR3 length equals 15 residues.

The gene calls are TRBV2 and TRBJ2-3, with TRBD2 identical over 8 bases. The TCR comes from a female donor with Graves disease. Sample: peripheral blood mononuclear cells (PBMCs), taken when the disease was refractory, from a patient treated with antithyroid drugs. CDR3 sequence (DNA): TGTGCCAGCAGTGAAGTGCGGGGGGGCACAGATACGCAGTATTTT. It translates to CASSEVRGGTDTQYF.